This T cell receptor beta chain stems from a study of tumor-infiltrating lymphocytes in oesophageal squamous cell carcinoma. TCRdb reanalysed the PCR reads using MiXCR and keeps one entry per CDR3 protein. The table includes 24,000 or so distinct CDR3 sequences, roughly 40% detected once. Germline V lookup: CDR1 SGHAT, CDR2 FQNNGV. Between the trimmed V and J ends, which lost 1 base and 1 base, there was a span of 5 bases. The CDR3 is made up of 14 amino acids. This clonotype was seen ten or more times. The chain joins TRBV11-2 to TRBJ1-5; D gene uncertain. Sequencing used esophageal tumor tissue. The sequence came from a male donor with esophageal squamous cell carcinoma. This chain's CDR3 is CASSLGVSNQPQHF. CDR3 coding DNA: TGTGCCAGCAGCTTAGGTGTCAGCAATCAGCCCCAGCATTTT. Complete variable domain (other parts from reference TRBV11-2 and TRBJ1-5): EAGVAQSPRYKIIEKRQSVAFWCNPISGHATLYWYQQILGQGPKLLIQFQNNGVVDDSQLPKDRFSAERLKGVDSTLKIQPAKLEDSAVYLCASSLGVSNQPQHFGDGTRLSIL.